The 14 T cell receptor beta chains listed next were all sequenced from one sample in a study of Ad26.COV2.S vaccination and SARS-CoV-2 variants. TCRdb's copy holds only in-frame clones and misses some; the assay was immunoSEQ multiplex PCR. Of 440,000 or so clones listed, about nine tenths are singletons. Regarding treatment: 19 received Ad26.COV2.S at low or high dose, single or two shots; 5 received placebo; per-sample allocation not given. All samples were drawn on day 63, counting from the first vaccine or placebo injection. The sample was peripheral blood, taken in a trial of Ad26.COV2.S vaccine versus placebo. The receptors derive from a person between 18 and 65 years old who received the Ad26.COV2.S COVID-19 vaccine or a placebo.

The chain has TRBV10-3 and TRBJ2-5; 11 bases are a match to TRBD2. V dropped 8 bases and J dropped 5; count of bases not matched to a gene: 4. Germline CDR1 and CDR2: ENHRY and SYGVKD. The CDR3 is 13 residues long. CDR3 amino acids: CAIRTSGLETQYF. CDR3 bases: TGTGCCATCCGGACTAGCGGGTTGGAGACCCAGTACTTC.

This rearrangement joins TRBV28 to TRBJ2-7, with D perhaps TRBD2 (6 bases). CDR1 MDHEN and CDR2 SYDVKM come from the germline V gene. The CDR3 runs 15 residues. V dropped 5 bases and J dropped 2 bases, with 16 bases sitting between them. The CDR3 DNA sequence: TGTGCCAGCAGTCTCCTCGGGACTTTCCCCTACGAGCAGTACTTC. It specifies CASSLLGTFPYEQYF.

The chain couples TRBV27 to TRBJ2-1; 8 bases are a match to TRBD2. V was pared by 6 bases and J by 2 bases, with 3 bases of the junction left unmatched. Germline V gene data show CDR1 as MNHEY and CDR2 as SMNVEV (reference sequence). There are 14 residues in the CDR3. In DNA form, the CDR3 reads TGTGCCAGCAGGGTAGCGGGACCCTACAATGAGCAGTTCTTC. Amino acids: CASRVAGPYNEQFF.

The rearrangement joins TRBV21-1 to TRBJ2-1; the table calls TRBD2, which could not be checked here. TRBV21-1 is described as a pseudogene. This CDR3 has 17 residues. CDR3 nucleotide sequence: TGTGCCAGCAGCATCCTTCTAGCGGGAGAATTCTACAATGAGCAGTTCTTC. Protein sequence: CASSILLAGEFYNEQFF.

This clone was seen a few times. In nucleotides, the CDR3 is TGTGCCAGCAGCGTCGACCCGGGACCCCCAGGAGGGCAGTTCTTC. It is translated as CASSVDPGPPGGQFF. This chain connects TRBV9 to TRBJ2-1, with D possibly called TRBD1 or TRBD2 (5 bases each). Trimming left V 2 bases short and J 12 bases short, with 21 bases between. CDR3 length: 15 residues. CDR1 and CDR2 (germline): SGDLS, YYNGEE.

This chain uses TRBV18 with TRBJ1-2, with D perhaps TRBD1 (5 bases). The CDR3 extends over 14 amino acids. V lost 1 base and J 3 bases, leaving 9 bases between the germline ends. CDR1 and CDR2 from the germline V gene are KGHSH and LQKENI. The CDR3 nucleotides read TGTGCCAGCTCACCACGGGGGGTTGACTATGGCTACACCTTC. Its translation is CASSPRGVDYGYTF.

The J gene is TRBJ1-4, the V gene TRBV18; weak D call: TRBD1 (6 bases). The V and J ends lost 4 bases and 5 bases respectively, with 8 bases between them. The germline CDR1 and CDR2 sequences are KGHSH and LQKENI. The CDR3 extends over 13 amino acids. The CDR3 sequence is CASSLGTNEKLFF. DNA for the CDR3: TGTGCCAGCTCACTAGGGACAAATGAAAAACTGTTTTTT.

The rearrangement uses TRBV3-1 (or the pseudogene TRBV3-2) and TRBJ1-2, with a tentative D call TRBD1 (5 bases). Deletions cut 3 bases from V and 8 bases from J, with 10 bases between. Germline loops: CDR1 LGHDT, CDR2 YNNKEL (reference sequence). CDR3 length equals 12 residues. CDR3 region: CASSQGPVGYTF. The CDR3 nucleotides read TGTGCCAGCAGCCAGGGGCCGGTGGGCTACACCTTC.

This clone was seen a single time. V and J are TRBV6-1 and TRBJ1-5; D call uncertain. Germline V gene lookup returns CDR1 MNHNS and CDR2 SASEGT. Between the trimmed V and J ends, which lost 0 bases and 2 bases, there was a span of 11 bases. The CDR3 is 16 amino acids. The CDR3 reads CASSEAGGTGNQPQHF. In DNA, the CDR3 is TGTGCCAGCAGTGAAGCGGGCGGAACGGGCAATCAGCCCCAGCATTTT.

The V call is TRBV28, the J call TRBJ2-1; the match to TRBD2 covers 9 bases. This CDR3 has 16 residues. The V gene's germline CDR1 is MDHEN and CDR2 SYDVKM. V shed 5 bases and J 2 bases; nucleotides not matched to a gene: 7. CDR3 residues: CASSPLAGVAYNEQFF. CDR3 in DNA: TGTGCCAGCAGTCCGTTAGCGGGAGTGGCCTACAATGAGCAGTTCTTC. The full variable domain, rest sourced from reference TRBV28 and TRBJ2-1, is DVKVTQSSRYLVKRTGEKVFLECVQDMDHENMFWYRQDPGLGLRLIYFSYDVKMKEKGDIPEGYSVSREKKERFSLILESASTNQTSMYLCASSPLAGVAYNEQFFGPGTRLTVL.

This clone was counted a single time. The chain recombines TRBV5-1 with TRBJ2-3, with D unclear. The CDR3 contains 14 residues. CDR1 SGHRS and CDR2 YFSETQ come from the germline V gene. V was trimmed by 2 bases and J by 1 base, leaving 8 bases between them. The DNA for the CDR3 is TGCGCCAGCAGCTTAGGTTCGGGCACAGATACGCAGTATTTT. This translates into CASSLGSGTDTQYF.

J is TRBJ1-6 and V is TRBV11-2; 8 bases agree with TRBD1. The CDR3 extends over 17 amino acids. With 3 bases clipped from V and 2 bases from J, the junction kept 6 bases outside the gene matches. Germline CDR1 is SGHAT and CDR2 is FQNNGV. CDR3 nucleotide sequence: TGTGCCAGCAGCTTGGAAACAGGGGGAACCTATAATTCACCCCTCCACTTT. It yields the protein CASSLETGGTYNSPLHF.

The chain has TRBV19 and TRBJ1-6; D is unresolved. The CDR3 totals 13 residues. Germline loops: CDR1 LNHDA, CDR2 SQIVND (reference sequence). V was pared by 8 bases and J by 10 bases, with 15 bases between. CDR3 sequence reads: CASGPNARSPLHF. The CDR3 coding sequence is TGTGCCAGTGGACCTAACGCCCGCTCACCCCTCCACTTT.

CDR3 in DNA: TGTGCCAGCTCACCTACGATTAGCGGATCCTACAATGAGCAGTTCTTC. Translated, it gives CASSPTISGSYNEQFF. The chain combines TRBV18 with TRBJ2-1; D is perhaps TRBD2 (6 bases). The CDR3 is made up of 16 amino acids. From germline, CDR1 is KGHSH and CDR2 LQKENI. V was pared by 3 bases and J by 1 base, with 13 bases between.